Listed below are T cell receptor beta chains from one sample, sequenced in a study of cytomegalovirus exposure and HLA in healthy donors. TCRdb's copy holds only in-frame clones and misses some; the assay was immunoSEQ multiplex PCR. The data show tens of thousands of clones, about 77% seen once. Sequenced: PBMCs. The receptors here all came from a man in his 60s in good health and CMV-seronegative. Each CDR3 is given with its conserved first and last residue. D genes are given only for firm matches. Only part of the rows carry a size: once, few, many, or a class if the clone is expanded.

d_call	clone_size	v_call	j_call	cdr3_aa	cdr3_nt
NA	NA	TRBV19	TRBJ1-2	CASSTGGYGYTF	TGTGCCAGTAGTACCGGGGGCTATGGCTACACCTTC
TRBD1	NA	TRBV6-5	TRBJ1-1	CASRYDRGGTEAFF	TGTGCCAGCAGGTATGACAGGGGCGGAACTGAAGCTTTCTTT
TRBD1	NA	TRBV7-9	TRBJ1-1	CASSATGLGTEAFF	TGTGCCAGCAGCGCGACAGGGTTGGGCACTGAAGCTTTCTTT
NA	NA	TRBV19	TRBJ1-2	CASSMHRSNYGYTF	TGTGCCAGTAGTATGCACAGGAGCAACTATGGCTACACCTTC
NA	NA	TRBV2	TRBJ1-6	CASTLWTVNSPLHF	TGTGCCAGCACCCTGTGGACAGTCAATTCACCCCTCCACTTT
NA	NA	TRBV9	TRBJ2-7	CASSVGAPTYEQYF	TGTGCCAGCAGCGTAGGGGCACCTACCTACGAGCAGTACTTC
NA	once	TRBV30	TRBJ2-3	CAWSVPGTDTQYF	TGTGCCTGGAGTGTACCGGGCACAGATACGCAGTATTTT
TRBD1	NA	TRBV18	TRBJ1-1	CASSPDRVGPEAFF	TGTGCCAGCTCACCGGACAGGGTGGGACCTGAAGCTTTCTTT
NA	once	TRBV7-3	TRBJ1-2	CASSPSRGTTYGYTF	TGTGCCAGCAGCCCGAGTCGGGGAACAACCTATGGCTACACCTTC
NA	NA	TRBV20-1	TRBJ2-7	CSATRAAEQYF	TGCAGTGCCACCAGGGCGGCCGAGCAGTACTTC
TRBD2	NA	TRBV23-1	TRBJ2-5	CASTHPPLAGGGETQYF	TGCGCCAGCACGCATCCCCCACTAGCGGGGGGTGGGGAGACCCAGTACTTC
NA	NA	TRBV18	TRBJ1-2	CASSPGGLNYGYTF	TGTGCCAGCTCACCCGGAGGTCTTAACTATGGCTACACCTTC
TRBD1	NA	TRBV11-2	TRBJ2-3	CASSLGQTFLTDTQYF	TGTGCCAGCAGCTTGGGACAGACCTTCCTCACAGATACGCAGTATTTT
TRBD1	NA	TRBV2	TRBJ1-4	CASCRGENEKLFF	TGTGCCAGCTGCAGGGGGGAGAATGAAAAACTGTTTTTT
NA	once	TRBV7-9	TRBJ1-2	CASSLGDTIYGYTF	TGTGCCAGCAGCCTAGGGGACACCATCTATGGCTACACCTTC
TRBD1	NA	TRBV11-2	TRBJ2-7	CASSLVGTGVYEQYF	TGTGCCAGCAGCTTAGTTGGGACAGGAGTCTACGAGCAGTACTTC
NA	NA	TRBV19	TRBJ2-1	CASSYAVLASYNEQFF	TGTGCCAGTAGCTATGCGGTACTAGCCTCCTACAATGAGCAGTTCTTC
TRBD2	NA	TRBV4-2	TRBJ2-1	CASSQPSSGGRQFF	TGTGCCAGCAGCCAACCTTCTAGCGGGGGCCGTCAGTTCTTC
TRBD1	NA	TRBV25-1	TRBJ1-2	CASSIDRGDGYTF	TGTGCCAGCAGTATAGACAGGGGGGATGGCTACACCTTC
TRBD1	once	TRBV6-5	TRBJ2-7	CASSYSSQGAYEQYF	TGTGCCAGCAGTTACTCGAGTCAGGGGGCTTACGAGCAGTACTTC
TRBD1	few	TRBV27	TRBJ1-1	CASSFRTGGRNTEAFF	TGTGCCAGCAGTTTCCGGACAGGGGGCAGGAACACTGAAGCTTTCTTT
TRBD1	NA	TRBV5-1	TRBJ2-4	CASSSGQLGDIQYF	TGCGCCAGCAGCTCGGGACAGTTAGGGGACATTCAGTACTTC
NA	NA	TRBV9	TRBJ1-1	CASSNRVNTEAFF	TGTGCCAGCAGCAACAGGGTGAACACTGAAGCTTTCTTT
NA	NA	TRBV9	TRBJ1-6	CASSVGAPNNSPLHF	TGTGCCAGCAGCGTAGGAGCACCGAATAATTCACCCCTCCACTTT
NA	NA	TRBV6-5	TRBJ2-7	CASSLHRASSYEQYF	TGTGCCAGCAGCTTGCACAGGGCGAGCTCCTACGAGCAGTACTTC
TRBD1	NA	TRBV19	TRBJ2-5	CASSTAFRGRLETQYF	TGTGCCAGTAGTACCGCTTTCAGGGGGCGTTTAGAGACCCAGTACTTC
TRBD1	NA	TRBV5-1	TRBJ2-1	CASSNRDRGGNEQFF	TGCGCCAGCAGCAACCGGGACAGGGGGGGCAATGAGCAGTTCTTC
NA	few	TRBV10-3	TRBJ1-2	CAISETGTYGYTF	TGTGCCATCAGTGAGACAGGGACCTATGGCTACACCTTC
TRBD2	NA	TRBV27	TRBJ2-3	CAARGGGLGNTQYF	TGTGCCGCCCGGGGCGGGGGGCTGGGAAATACGCAGTATTTT
TRBD2	few	TRBV7-3	TRBJ2-1	CASSLTGGGNNEQFF	TGTGCCAGCAGCTTAACCGGCGGGGGGAACAATGAGCAGTTCTTC
NA	NA	TRBV6-6	TRBJ1-2	CASSWATGYTF	TGTGCCAGCAGTTGGGCTACGGGCTACACCTTC
NA	NA	TRBV11-2	TRBJ2-5	CASSSGWSQYF	TGTGCCAGCAGCTCAGGGTGGAGCCAGTACTTC
NA	once	TRBV19	TRBJ2-6	CASNDGGGRANVLTF	TGTGCCAGTAACGACGGGGGAGGTCGGGCCAACGTCCTGACTTTC
TRBD2	NA	TRBV9	TRBJ2-7	CASSVGGGNTYEQYF	TGTGCCAGCAGCGTAGGCGGGGGGAATACCTACGAGCAGTACTTC
NA	NA	TRBV30	TRBJ1-1	CAWSVAGGSMNTEAFF	TGTGCCTGGAGTGTGGCAGGCGGGTCTATGAACACTGAAGCTTTCTTT
TRBD2	NA	TRBV7-9	TRBJ2-1	CASSLAKGRGGGAYNEQFF	TGTGCCAGCAGCTTAGCCAAAGGAAGGGGCGGGGGGGCCTACAATGAGCAGTTCTTC
NA	once	TRBV6-1	TRBJ2-7	CASSEAPTSRTASYEQYF	TGTGCCAGCAGTGAAGCTCCTACAAGCCGGACTGCCTCCTACGAGCAGTACTTC
NA	few	TRBV5-6	TRBJ1-3	CASSNPRGHFGNTIYF	TGTGCCAGCAGCAACCCCAGGGGACACTTTGGAAACACCATATATTTT
NA	once	TRBV7-9	TRBJ1-6	CASSLSSYNSPLHF	TGTGCCAGCAGCTTGAGCTCCTATAATTCACCCCTCCACTTT
TRBD1	NA	TRBV7-2	TRBJ1-1	CASSSYRGGPEAFF	TGTGCCAGCAGCTCCTACAGGGGAGGCCCCGAAGCTTTCTTT
NA	NA	TRBV25-1	TRBJ2-1	CASSLSVHEQFF	TGTGCCAGCAGTTTGAGCGTCCATGAGCAGTTCTTC
NA	NA	TRBV9	TRBJ1-1	CASSVVKGNADTEAFF	TGTGCCAGCAGCGTAGTTAAGGGGAATGCGGACACTGAAGCTTTCTTT
NA	once	TRBV18	TRBJ1-2	CASSPGRDYGYTF	TGTGCCAGCTCACCCGGCAGGGACTATGGCTACACCTTC
TRBD1	NA	TRBV7-3	TRBJ1-5	CASSTRAGTGANQPQHF	TGTGCCAGCAGCACTAGGGCGGGGACAGGGGCTAATCAGCCCCAGCATTTT
NA	NA	TRBV6-5	TRBJ2-4	CASSPGRKPLFQYF	TGTGCCAGCAGCCCCGGGAGAAAACCCCTGTTTCAGTACTTC
NA	NA	TRBV5-1	TRBJ2-3	CASSLGPGHITDTQYF	TGCGCCAGCAGCTTAGGACCGGGACATATCACAGATACGCAGTATTTT
NA	NA	TRBV25-1	TRBJ1-2	CASSGARVDIYGYTF	TGTGCCAGCAGTGGCGCCCGGGTAGATATCTATGGCTACACCTTC